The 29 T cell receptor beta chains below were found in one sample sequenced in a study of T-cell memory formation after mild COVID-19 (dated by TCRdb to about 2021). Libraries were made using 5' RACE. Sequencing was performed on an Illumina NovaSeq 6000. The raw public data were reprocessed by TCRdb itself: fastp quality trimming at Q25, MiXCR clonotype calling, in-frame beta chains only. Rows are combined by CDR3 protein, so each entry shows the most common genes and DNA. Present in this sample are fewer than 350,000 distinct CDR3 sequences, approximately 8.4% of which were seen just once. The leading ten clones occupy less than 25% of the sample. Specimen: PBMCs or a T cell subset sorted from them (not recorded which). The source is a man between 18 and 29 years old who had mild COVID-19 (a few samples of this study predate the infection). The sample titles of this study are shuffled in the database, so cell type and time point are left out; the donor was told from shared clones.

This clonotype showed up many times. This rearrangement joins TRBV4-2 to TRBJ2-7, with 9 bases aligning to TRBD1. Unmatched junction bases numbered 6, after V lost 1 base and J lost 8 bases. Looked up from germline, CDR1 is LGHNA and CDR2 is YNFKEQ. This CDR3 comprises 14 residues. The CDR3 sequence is CASSQGGQGDKQYF. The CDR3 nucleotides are TGTGCCAGCAGCCAAGGGGGACAGGGAGATAAGCAGTACTTC.

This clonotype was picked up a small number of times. The CDR3 nucleotides are TGTGCCAGCGCACTCCAGGGGGGAGGCAAAAACATTCAGTACTTC. Protein product: CASALQGGGKNIQYF. The V gene is TRBV6-6, the J gene TRBJ2-4; D perhaps matches TRBD1 (7 bases). The germline V gene encodes CDR1 MNHNY and CDR2 SVGAGI (reference sequence). The CDR3 is 15 amino acids. V lost 8 bases and J lost 3, with 17 bases in between.

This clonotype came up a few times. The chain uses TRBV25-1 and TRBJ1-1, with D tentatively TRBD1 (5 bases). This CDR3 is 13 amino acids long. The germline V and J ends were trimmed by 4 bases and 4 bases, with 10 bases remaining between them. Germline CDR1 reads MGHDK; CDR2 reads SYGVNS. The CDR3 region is CASSATGATEAFF. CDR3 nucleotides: TGTGCCAGCAGTGCAACCGGGGCCACTGAAGCTTTCTTT.

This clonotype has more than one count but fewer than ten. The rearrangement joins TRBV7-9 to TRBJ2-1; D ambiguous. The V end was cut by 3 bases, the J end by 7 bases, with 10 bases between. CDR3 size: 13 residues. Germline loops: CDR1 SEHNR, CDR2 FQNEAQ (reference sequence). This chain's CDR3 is CASSFQAFNEQFF. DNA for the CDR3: TGTGCCAGCAGCTTTCAGGCTTTTAATGAGCAGTTCTTC.

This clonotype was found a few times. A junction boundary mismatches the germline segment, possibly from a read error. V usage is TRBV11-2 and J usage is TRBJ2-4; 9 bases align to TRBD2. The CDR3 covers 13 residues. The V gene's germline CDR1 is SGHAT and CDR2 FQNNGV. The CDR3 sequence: CASSTGLARTGRF. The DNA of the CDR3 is TGTGCCAGCAGCACGGGACTAGCCCGTACCGGTCGTTTC.

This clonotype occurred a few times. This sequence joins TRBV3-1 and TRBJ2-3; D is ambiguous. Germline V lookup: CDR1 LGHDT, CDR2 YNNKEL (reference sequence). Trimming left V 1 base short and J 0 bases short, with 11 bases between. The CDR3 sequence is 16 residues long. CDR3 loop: CASSQGAAASTDTQYF. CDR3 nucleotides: TGTGCCAGCAGCCAAGGGGCCGCCGCTAGCACAGATACGCAGTATTTT.

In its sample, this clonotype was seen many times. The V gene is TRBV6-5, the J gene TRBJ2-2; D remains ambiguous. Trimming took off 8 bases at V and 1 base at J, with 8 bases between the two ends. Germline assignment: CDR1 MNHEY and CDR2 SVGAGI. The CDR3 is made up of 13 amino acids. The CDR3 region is CASYVQNTGELFF. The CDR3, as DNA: TGTGCCAGCTACGTACAGAACACCGGGGAGCTGTTTTTT.

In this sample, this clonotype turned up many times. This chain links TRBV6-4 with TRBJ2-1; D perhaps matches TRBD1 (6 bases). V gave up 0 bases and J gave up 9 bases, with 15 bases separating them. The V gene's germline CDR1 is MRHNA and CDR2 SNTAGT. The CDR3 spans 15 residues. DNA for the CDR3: TGTGCCAGCAGTGACTCATCAGGGGCGGTGAGTGAGCAGTTCTTC. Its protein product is CASSDSSGAVSEQFF.

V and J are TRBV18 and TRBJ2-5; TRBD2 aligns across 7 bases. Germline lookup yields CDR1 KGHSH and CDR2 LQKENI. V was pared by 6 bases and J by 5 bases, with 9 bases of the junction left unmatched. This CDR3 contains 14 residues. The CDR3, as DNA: TGTGCCAGCTCGCCTGGACTAGTCGAGGAGACCCAGTACTTC. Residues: CASSPGLVEETQYF.

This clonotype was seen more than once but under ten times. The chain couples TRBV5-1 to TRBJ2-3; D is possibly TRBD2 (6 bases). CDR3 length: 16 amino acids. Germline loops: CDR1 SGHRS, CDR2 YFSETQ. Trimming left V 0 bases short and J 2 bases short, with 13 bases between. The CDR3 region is CASSLEVAVPTDTQYF. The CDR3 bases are TGCGCCAGCAGCTTGGAGGTAGCGGTCCCCACAGATACGCAGTATTTT.

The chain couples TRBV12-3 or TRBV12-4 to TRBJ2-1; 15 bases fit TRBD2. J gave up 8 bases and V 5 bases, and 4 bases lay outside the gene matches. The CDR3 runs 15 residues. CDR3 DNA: TGTGCCAGCAGTCCGGGACTAGCGGGGGGTCATGAGCAGTTCTTC. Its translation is CASSPGLAGGHEQFF.

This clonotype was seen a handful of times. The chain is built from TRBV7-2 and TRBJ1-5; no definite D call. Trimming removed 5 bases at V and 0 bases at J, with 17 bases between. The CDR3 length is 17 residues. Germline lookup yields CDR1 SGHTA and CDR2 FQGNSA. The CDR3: CASSPGGDSYSNQPQHF. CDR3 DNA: TGTGCCAGCAGCCCGGGTGGAGACTCGTATAGCAATCAGCCCCAGCATTTT.

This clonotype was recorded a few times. As DNA, the CDR3 is TGTGCCAGCAGTAAGGAGGGGGGGTACAATCAGCCCCAGCATTTT. Its translation: CASSKEGGYNQPQHF. The chain has TRBV5-6 and TRBJ1-5; maybe TRBD1 (6 bases). The CDR3 covers 15 residues. Germline CDR1 reads SGHDT; CDR2 reads YYEEEE. The V gene lost 5 bases and the J gene lost 3 bases, with 15 bases spanning the gap.

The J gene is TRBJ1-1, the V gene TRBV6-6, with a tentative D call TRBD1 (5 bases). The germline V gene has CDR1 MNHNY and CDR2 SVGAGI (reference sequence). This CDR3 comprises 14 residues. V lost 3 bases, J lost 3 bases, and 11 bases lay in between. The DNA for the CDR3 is TGTGCCAGCAGTTATATCAGGGCGGACACTGAAGCTTTCTTT. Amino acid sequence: CASSYIRADTEAFF.

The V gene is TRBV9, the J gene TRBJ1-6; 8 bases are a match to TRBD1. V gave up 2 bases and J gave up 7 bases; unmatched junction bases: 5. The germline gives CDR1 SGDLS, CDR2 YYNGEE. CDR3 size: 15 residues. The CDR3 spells CASSVMGQENSPLHF. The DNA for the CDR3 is TGTGCCAGCAGCGTGATGGGACAGGAGAATTCACCCCTCCACTTT.

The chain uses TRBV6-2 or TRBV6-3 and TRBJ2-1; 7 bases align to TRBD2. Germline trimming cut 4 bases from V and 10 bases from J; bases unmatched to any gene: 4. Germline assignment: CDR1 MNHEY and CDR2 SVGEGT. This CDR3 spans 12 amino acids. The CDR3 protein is CASSFDSGEQFF. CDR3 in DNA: TGTGCCAGCAGTTTCGATAGCGGGGAGCAGTTCTTC.

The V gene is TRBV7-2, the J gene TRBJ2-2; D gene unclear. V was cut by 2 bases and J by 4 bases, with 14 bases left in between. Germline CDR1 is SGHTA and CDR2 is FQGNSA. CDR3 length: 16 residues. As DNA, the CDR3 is TGTGCCAGCAGCTTAAAGCCCGGCTCGGTCACCGGGGAGCTGTTTTTT. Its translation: CASSLKPGSVTGELFF.

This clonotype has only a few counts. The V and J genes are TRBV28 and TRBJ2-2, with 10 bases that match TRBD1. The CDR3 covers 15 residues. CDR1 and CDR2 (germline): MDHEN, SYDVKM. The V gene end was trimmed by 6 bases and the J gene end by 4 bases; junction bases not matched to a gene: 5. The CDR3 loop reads CASRRTGGVTGELFF. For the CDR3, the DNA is TGTGCCAGCAGACGGACAGGGGGGGTCACCGGGGAGCTGTTTTTT.

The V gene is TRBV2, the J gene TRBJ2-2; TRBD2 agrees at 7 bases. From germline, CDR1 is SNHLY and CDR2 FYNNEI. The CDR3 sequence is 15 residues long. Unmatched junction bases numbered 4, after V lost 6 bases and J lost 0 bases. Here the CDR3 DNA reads TGTGCCAGCAGGGCCGGGGGGTCGAACACCGGGGAGCTGTTTTTT. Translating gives CASRAGGSNTGELFF. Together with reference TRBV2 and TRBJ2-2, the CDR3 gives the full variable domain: EPEVTQTPSHQVTQMGQEVILRCVPISNHLYFYWYRQILGQKVEFLVSFYNNEISEKSEIFDDQFSVERPDGSNFTLKIRSTKLEDSAMYFCASRAGGSNTGELFFGEGSRLTVL.

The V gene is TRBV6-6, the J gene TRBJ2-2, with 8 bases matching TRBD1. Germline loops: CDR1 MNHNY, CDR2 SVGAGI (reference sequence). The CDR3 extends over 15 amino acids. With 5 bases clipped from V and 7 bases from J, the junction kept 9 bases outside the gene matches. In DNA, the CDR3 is TGTGCCAGCAGTCGGCAGGACAGGGTGAACGGGGAGCTGTTTTTT. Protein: CASSRQDRVNGELFF.

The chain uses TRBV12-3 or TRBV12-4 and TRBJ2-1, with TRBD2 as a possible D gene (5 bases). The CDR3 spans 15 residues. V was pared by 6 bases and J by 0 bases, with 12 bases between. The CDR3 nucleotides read TGTGCCAGCAGGGCCTCGGGGTTCTCCTACAATGAGCAGTTCTTC. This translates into CASRASGFSYNEQFF.

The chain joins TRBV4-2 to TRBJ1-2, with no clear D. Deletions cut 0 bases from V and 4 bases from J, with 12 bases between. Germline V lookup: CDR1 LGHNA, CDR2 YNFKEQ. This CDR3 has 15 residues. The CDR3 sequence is CASSQEFRLGYGYTF. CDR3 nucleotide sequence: TGTGCCAGCAGCCAAGAATTCCGGCTCGGCTATGGCTACACCTTC.

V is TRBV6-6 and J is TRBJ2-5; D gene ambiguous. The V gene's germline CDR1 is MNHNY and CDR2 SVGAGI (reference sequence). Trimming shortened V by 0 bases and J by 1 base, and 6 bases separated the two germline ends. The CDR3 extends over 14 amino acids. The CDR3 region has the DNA TGTGCCAGCAGTTACTCCGCTAGCCAAGAGACCCAGTACTTC. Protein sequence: CASSYSASQETQYF.

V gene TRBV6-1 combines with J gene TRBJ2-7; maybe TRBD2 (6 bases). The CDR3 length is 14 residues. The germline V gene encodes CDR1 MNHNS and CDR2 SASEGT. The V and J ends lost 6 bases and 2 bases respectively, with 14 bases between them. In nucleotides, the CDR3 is TGTGCCAGCAGGAGGGACGGGGGAGCCTACGAGCAGTACGTC. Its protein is CASRRDGGAYEQYV.

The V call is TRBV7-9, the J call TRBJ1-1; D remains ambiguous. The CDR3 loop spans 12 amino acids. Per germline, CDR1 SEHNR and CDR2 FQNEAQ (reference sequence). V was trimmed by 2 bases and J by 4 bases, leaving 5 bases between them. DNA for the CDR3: TGTGCCAGCAGCTTATACTCCACTGAAGCTTTCTTT. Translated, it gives CASSLYSTEAFF.

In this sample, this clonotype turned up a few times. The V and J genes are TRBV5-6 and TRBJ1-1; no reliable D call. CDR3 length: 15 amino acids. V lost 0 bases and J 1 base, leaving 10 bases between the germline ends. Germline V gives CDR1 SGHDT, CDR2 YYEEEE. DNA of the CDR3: TGTGCCAGCAGCTTGGCCAAATTGGGGAACACTGAAGCTTTCTTT. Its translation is CASSLAKLGNTEAFF. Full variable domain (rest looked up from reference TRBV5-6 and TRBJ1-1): DAGVTQSPTHLIKTRGQQVTLRCSPKSGHDTVSWYQQALGQGPQFIFQYYEEEERQRGNFPDRFSGHQFPNYSSELNVNALLLGDSALYLCASSLAKLGNTEAFFGQGTRLTVV.

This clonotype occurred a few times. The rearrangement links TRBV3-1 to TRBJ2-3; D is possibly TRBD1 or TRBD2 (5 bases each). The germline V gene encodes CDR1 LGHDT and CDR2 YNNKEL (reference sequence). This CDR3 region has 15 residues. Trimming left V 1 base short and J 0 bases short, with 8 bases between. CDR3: CASSQVGGSTDTQYF. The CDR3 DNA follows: TGTGCCAGCAGCCAAGTTGGGGGTAGCACAGATACGCAGTATTTT.

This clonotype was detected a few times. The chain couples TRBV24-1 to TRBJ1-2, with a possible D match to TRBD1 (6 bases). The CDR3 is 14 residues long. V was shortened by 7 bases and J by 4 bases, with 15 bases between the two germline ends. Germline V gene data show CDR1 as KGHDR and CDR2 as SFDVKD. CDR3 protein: CATRFFRGIYGYTF. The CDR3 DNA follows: TGTGCCACCAGATTCTTCAGGGGAATCTATGGCTACACCTTC.

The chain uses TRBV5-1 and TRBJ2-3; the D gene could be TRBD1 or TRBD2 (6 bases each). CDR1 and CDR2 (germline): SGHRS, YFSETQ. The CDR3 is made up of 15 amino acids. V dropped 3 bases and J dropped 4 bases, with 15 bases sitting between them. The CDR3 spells CASSSGGLESDTQYF. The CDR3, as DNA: TGCGCCAGCAGCTCCGGGGGCTTGGAGTCAGATACGCAGTATTTT.